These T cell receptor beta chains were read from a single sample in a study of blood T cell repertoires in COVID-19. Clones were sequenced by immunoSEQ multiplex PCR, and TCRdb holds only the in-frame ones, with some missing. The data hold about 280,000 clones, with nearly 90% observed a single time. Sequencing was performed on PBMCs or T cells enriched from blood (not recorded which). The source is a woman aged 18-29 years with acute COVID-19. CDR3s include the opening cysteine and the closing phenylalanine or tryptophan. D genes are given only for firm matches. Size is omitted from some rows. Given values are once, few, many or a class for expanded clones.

TGCGCCAGCAGCTTGAGCTCATATGGGGCCAACGTCCTGACTTTC	CASSLSSYGANVLTF	NA	TRBV5-1	TRBJ2-6	NA
TGTGCCAGCGTCAGAAGTGGGCCGGTCTACGAGCAGTACTTC	CASVRSGPVYEQYF	NA	TRBV6-5	TRBJ2-7	few
TGTGCCTGGAGTGTAGCAAGTGGGGAGTACGAGCAGTACTTC	CAWSVASGEYEQYF	NA	TRBV30	TRBJ2-7	NA
TGTGCCAGCAGCGGGGTAGGGAGAGAGCAGTACTTC	CASSGVGREQYF	NA	TRBV6-2/TRBV6-3	TRBJ2-7	NA
TGTGCCAGCAGTTTAGCCACTAGCGAGTACAATGAGCAGTTCTTC	CASSLATSEYNEQFF	TRBD2	TRBV28	TRBJ2-1	NA
TGCGCCAGCTCCCCTGCATCGACCAGGGGCTACTACGAGCAGTACTTC	CASSPASTRGYYEQYF	NA	TRBV5-1	TRBJ2-7	NA
TGTGCCAGCAGTGAGAAGAGCGATACTAACTATGGCTACACCTTC	CASSEKSDTNYGYTF	NA	TRBV25-1	TRBJ1-2	NA
TGTGCCAGCAGCCAGACAGGGCACACTGAAGCTTTCTTT	CASSQTGHTEAFF	TRBD1	TRBV13	TRBJ1-1	NA
TGTGCCAGCGGGGGGGCAAGGGAGACCCAGTACTTC	CASGGARETQYF	NA	TRBV2	TRBJ2-5	NA
TGTGCCAGCAGCTTCCGGGCTAACTATGGCTACACCTTC	CASSFRANYGYTF	NA	TRBV5-4	TRBJ1-2	NA
TGTGCCAGCAGTCGACTAGCGGGAGCCAATGAGCAGTTCTTC	CASSRLAGANEQFF	TRBD2	TRBV11-3	TRBJ2-1	once
TGTGCCAGCAGCGTTGTGGGGACTAGCTCTACAGATACGCAGTATTTT	CASSVVGTSSTDTQYF	TRBD2	TRBV7-2	TRBJ2-3	NA
TGTGCCAGCAGCTATGGACTAGCGGGCTCAATTAACACAGATACGCAGTATTTT	CASSYGLAGSINTDTQYF	TRBD2	TRBV5-5	TRBJ2-3	NA
TGTGCCAGCAGTTTAAGGGGAGTACTAGCGGGCTACGGCAATGAGCAGTTCTTC	CASSLRGVLAGYGNEQFF	TRBD2	TRBV27	TRBJ2-1	NA
TGTGCCAGCTCTAGGGGAGATACGCAGTATTTT	CASSRGDTQYF	NA	TRBV7-9	TRBJ2-3	NA
TGTGCTAGTGGTTTGCCAGACAGGATCGAGCAGTACTTC	CASGLPDRIEQYF	NA	TRBV12-5	TRBJ2-7	NA
TGTGCCAGCAGCGTAGCTACAGATACGCAGTATTTT	CASSVATDTQYF	NA	TRBV9	TRBJ2-3	few
TGTGCCAGCAGCTTAGGGGACAGCGGCAATCAGCCCCAGCATTTT	CASSLGDSGNQPQHF	TRBD1	TRBV11-2	TRBJ1-5	NA
TGTGCCTGGAGTAGACTAGCGGCCTCCTACAATGAGCAGTTCTTC	CAWSRLAASYNEQFF	TRBD2	TRBV30	TRBJ2-1	NA
TGTGCCAGCAGCTCTAACAGGGGTATCAAGAACGAGCAGTACTTC	CASSSNRGIKNEQYF	TRBD1	TRBV11-1	TRBJ2-7	once
TGTGCCAGCATTAGCGGGGGTTCCTACAATGAGCAGTTCTTC	CASISGGSYNEQFF	TRBD2	TRBV7-9	TRBJ2-1	NA
TGTGCCAGCAGCCAAGATCCCAGCGGGGTCTTTGATACGCAGTATTTT	CASSQDPSGVFDTQYF	TRBD2	TRBV14	TRBJ2-3	NA
TGTGCCAGCAGTTCTCCTGTCCCGAGGGGGAACATGAACACTGAAGCTTTCTTT	CASSSPVPRGNMNTEAFF	NA	TRBV7-9	TRBJ1-1	NA
TGCGCCAGCAGTCCCGGAGGCAATCAGCCCCAGCATTTT	CASSPGGNQPQHF	NA	TRBV4-3	TRBJ1-5	NA
TGTGCCAGCAGCTTAGGGGGCGCCGGCTATGGCTACACCTTC	CASSLGGAGYGYTF	NA	TRBV11-2	TRBJ1-2	NA
TGTGCCAGCAGCCGCGGGTTGGGCTACGAGCAGTACTTC	CASSRGLGYEQYF	NA	TRBV2	TRBJ2-7	NA
TGTGCCACCAGTGTGGGACAGGGATGTGAAAAACTGTTTTTT	CATSVGQGCEKLFF	TRBD1	TRBV24-1	TRBJ1-4	NA
TGCGCCAGCAAGTCCTCGGGACAAGCCAGTGAAAAACTGTTTTTT	CASKSSGQASEKLFF	NA	TRBV10-2	TRBJ1-4	NA
TGCAGCGTCAAACTAGATTACAATGAGCAGTTCTTC	CSVKLDYNEQFF	NA	TRBV29-1	TRBJ2-1	NA
TGTGCCAGTAGTCCAGAGACAGGGGCCTCTGGAAACACCATATATTTT	CASSPETGASGNTIYF	TRBD1	TRBV19	TRBJ1-3	NA
TGTGCCAGCAGTGAATTTGTAGCGGGAGTTCCCACAGATACGCAGTATTTT	CASSEFVAGVPTDTQYF	TRBD2	TRBV25-1	TRBJ2-3	NA
TGCAGCGGAATAGGGGGAGTAGAAGCTTTCTTT	CSGIGGVEAFF	NA	TRBV29-1	TRBJ1-1	NA
TGCGCCAGCAGCATACAGGTTATGAACACTGAAGCTTTCTTT	CASSIQVMNTEAFF	NA	TRBV5-1	TRBJ1-1	NA
TGTGCCAGCAGCTTAGATTGGGGGACTAGCGGGAATGAGCAGTTCTTC	CASSLDWGTSGNEQFF	TRBD2	TRBV11-2	TRBJ2-1	NA
TGTGCCAGCAGTTCATGGGGGACTGACACTGAAGCTTTCTTT	CASSSWGTDTEAFF	NA	TRBV28	TRBJ1-1	NA
TGTGCCAGCAGTCTCATGGGCGGGAGTAATGAGCAGTTCTTC	CASSLMGGSNEQFF	TRBD2	TRBV28	TRBJ2-1	NA
TGTGCCAGCAGACCCGGGACAGGGGTATTCTATGGCTACACCTTC	CASRPGTGVFYGYTF	TRBD1	TRBV14	TRBJ1-2	NA
TGCGCCAGCAGCCAAGGGACAGTATCCACGGATACGCAGTATTTT	CASSQGTVSTDTQYF	NA	TRBV4-3	TRBJ2-3	once
TGTGCCAGCAGCTTAGATTCCCTGGCCGCGAACACTGAAGCTTTCTTT	CASSLDSLAANTEAFF	NA	TRBV7-2	TRBJ1-1	NA
TGTGCCAGCGGATCCCGGGCTGAAGCTTTCTTT	CASGSRAEAFF	NA	TRBV7-9	TRBJ1-1	NA
TGTGCCATCAGTGAGAATGCGGGGGGCTTCGAGCAGTACTTC	CAISENAGGFEQYF	TRBD2	TRBV10-3	TRBJ2-7	NA
TGTGCCAGCAGGCAGCTAGCGGGTACCTACGAGCAGTACTTC	CASRQLAGTYEQYF	TRBD2	TRBV2	TRBJ2-7	NA
TGTGCCACCAGTGATCAACTTAGTAATCAGCCCCAGCATTTT	CATSDQLSNQPQHF	NA	TRBV24-1	TRBJ1-5	NA
TGTGCCTGGACTGTAGAGGGCGGATCCTACGAGCAGTACTTC	CAWTVEGGSYEQYF	NA	TRBV30	TRBJ2-7	NA
TGTGCCAGCAGCTTACCGACAGGGGGCGATGGCGGGGAGCTGTTTTTT	CASSLPTGGDGGELFF	TRBD1	TRBV11-1	TRBJ2-2	NA
TGTGCCAGCAGTTTATCCTGGAGCTCCTACGAGCAGTACTTC	CASSLSWSSYEQYF	NA	TRBV27	TRBJ2-7	NA
TGTGCCAGCAGTTACCGGACAAGCTCCGATTCTGAAGCTTTCTTT	CASSYRTSSDSEAFF	NA	TRBV6-5	TRBJ1-1	NA
TGTGCCAGCAGCTTAGCCGTAGCTAGCACAGATACGCAGTATTTT	CASSLAVASTDTQYF	NA	TRBV7-2	TRBJ2-3	once
TGTGCCAGCAGCTTGGACAGGGGATACGAGCAGTACTTC	CASSLDRGYEQYF	TRBD1	TRBV7-8	TRBJ2-7	NA
TGTGCCAGCAGTTCGGAGGGCTCCTACAATGAGCAGTTCTTC	CASSSEGSYNEQFF	NA	TRBV2	TRBJ2-1	NA
TGTGCCAGCTCACCACTTGAGACAGGGGTTACCGGGGAGCTGTTTTTT	CASSPLETGVTGELFF	TRBD1	TRBV18	TRBJ2-2	NA
TGTGCCAGCAGCCCATTTACAGGGGGGAGGCTCTATGGCTACACCTTC	CASSPFTGGRLYGYTF	TRBD1	TRBV7-9	TRBJ1-2	once
TGTGCCAGCAGCCCGCCTCAGGGCACCTACGAGCAGTACTTC	CASSPPQGTYEQYF	NA	TRBV7-9	TRBJ2-7	NA
TGTGCCTGGAGCGAGGGACACCTCAACTCTGGAAACACCATATATTTT	CAWSEGHLNSGNTIYF	NA	TRBV30	TRBJ1-3	NA
TGTGCCAGTAGTACTTCCGGACAGCCCTCTGGGGCCAACGTCCTGACTTTC	CASSTSGQPSGANVLTF	NA	TRBV19	TRBJ2-6	NA
TGTGCCAGCAGCTTTTCCCAACTAGTTGACACAGATACGCAGTATTTT	CASSFSQLVDTDTQYF	NA	TRBV7-9	TRBJ2-3	NA
TGTGCCAGCAGGGACGGGGTTGTCAGCTCCTACGAGCAGTACTTC	CASRDGVVSSYEQYF	NA	TRBV6-5	TRBJ2-7	once
TGTGCCAGCAGCTCTTACACCGGGACAGGGGGAAATGAGCAGTTCTTC	CASSSYTGTGGNEQFF	TRBD1	TRBV7-3	TRBJ2-1	NA
TGCGCCAGCAGCCCTATAGGGGCAGATACGCAGTATTTT	CASSPIGADTQYF	NA	TRBV4-1	TRBJ2-3	NA
TGTGCCAGCTGGTCAGGGGGCGGAGGGTATGGCTACACCTTC	CASWSGGGGYGYTF	TRBD1	TRBV6-6	TRBJ1-2	once